A selection of T cell receptor beta chains follows, all from one sample in a study of cytomegalovirus exposure and HLA in healthy donors. Generated by immunoSEQ multiplex PCR, the TCRdb table keeps only in-frame clones and is missing some. This repertoire includes about 130,000 clones. The sequencing sample was made of PBMCs. These receptors originate from a man aged 35 to 55 in good health and CMV-seronegative. The CDR3 runs from the conserved cysteine through the conserved F or W. The D gene is left open where the match is weak.

D,V,J,CDR3
TRBD1,TRBV6-6,TRBJ2-7,CASSHARDRHEQYF
-,TRBV5-1,TRBJ1-3,CASSLPGPGNTIYF
-,TRBV2,TRBJ2-1,CASKYMGDPRNEQFF
TRBD1,TRBV30,TRBJ1-5,CAWSVRGPQHQPQHF
-,TRBV6-1,TRBJ2-7,CASSEAVYPSSYEQYF
TRBD2,TRBV11-2,TRBJ2-2,CASSFGLAGNTGELFF
TRBD2,TRBV11-3,TRBJ2-7,CASSTGLASYEQYF
-,TRBV5-1,TRBJ2-1,CASSLVDSSYNEQFF
TRBD1,TRBV6-1,TRBJ1-1,CASGRQGYTEAFF
-,TRBV6-6,TRBJ2-7,CAIQKDLANPLEQYF
-,TRBV7-2,TRBJ1-5,CASSPRPGGLLLNQPQHF
-,TRBV13,TRBJ2-7,CASSLGASPEYEQYF
-,TRBV7-3,TRBJ2-2,CASSLLGNTGELFF
TRBD2,TRBV7-8,TRBJ2-5,CASSPPPSGPQETQYF
-,TRBV11-3,TRBJ2-1,CASSLNPTGYNEQFF
TRBD2,TRBV7-6,TRBJ2-3,CASSQGLAGLTDTQYF